The clone carrying this T cell receptor (beta chain) was found a few times. The antigen is undetermined. TCRdb ran MiXCR on the reads and lists one entry per CDR3 protein. The profile shows roughly 46,000 distinct CDR3 sequences, 20% of them singletons. These data are taken from a study of T cell repertoires in cytomegalovirus infection. As for the study in general: Indicated by public TCR beta signatures were CMV infection and matching HLA type. Study outcomes and limitations: Cumulative public TCR beta family frequency identified carriers of CMV plus the relevant HLA. CMV-specific HLA-C-restricted TCR beta clonotypes dominated the ex vivo response.

The CDR3 contains 14 residues. Trimming stripped 5 bases from V and 2 bases from J, with 12 bases between. Germline V CDR1 and CDR2: SEHNR, FQNEAQ (reference sequence). The chain is built from TRBV7-9 and TRBJ1-2; D is uncertain. This TCR derives from a human donor in good health (CMV status not recorded). Some clones in this sample may be carry-over from other donors' samples. The sample comprised PBMCs, sequenced either directly or after in vitro stimulation (not recorded which). CDR3 in amino acids: CASSPGSGNYGYTF. CDR3 nucleotides: TGTGCCAGCAGCCCCGGGTCGGGGAACTATGGCTACACCTTC.